This TCR beta chain is drawn from a study of T-cell memory formation after mild COVID-19. General observations from the study: Detection of some responders pre-infection suggested pre-existing cross-reactive memory T cells participated. Clones that contracted clustered mainly in CM and EM if CD4+ and in EMRA if CD8+.

Trimming removed 6 bases from V and 7 bases from J, with 15 bases in between. The CDR3 has 14 residues. Via MiXCR, TCRdb re-called the 5' RACE reads, giving one row per CDR3 protein. The repertoire holds roughly 400,000 distinct CDR3 sequences, more than 15% seen once, with about a fifth in the top ten. This clonotype was detected a few times. Its target is unknown. The TCR comes from a man aged 18 to 30 who had mild COVID-19 (a few samples of this study predate the infection). Cell type and time point are not known. Sequenced: PBMCs or a T cell subset sorted from them (not recorded which). The chain carries TRBV12-3 or TRBV12-4 and TRBJ2-2; a possible D gene is TRBD2 (7 bases). Here the CDR3 reads CASSTVGGGGELFF. CDR3 coding DNA: TGTGCCAGCAGCACCGTGGGAGGGGGCGGGGAGCTGTTTTTT.